This is a list of T cell receptor beta chains from one sample in a study of T cells after yellow fever vaccination. TCRdb fed the 5' RACE reads into MiXCR, producing one record per CDR3 protein. In the table there are fewer than 150,000 distinct CDR3 sequences, roughly 7.9% of which are singletons. Sequencing was performed on CD4+ T cells sorted from PBMCs, taken around 45 days after the first yellow fever vaccination. The receptors stem from a man in his late teens or twenties who received the YFV17D yellow fever vaccine. Each CDR3 is given with its conserved first and last residue. A D gene is named only where the DNA matches it firmly. Clone size is given for some rows only: seen once, a few or many times, or a class if the clone is expanded.

clone_size	d_call	v_call	j_call	cdr3_aa	cdr3_nt
many	NA	TRBV5-1	TRBJ2-5	CASRAVPQEETQYF	TGCGCCAGCAGGGCCGTTCCGCAGGAGGAGACCCAGTACTTC
many	NA	TRBV15	TRBJ1-4	CATSRDRGWDEKLFF	TGTGCCACCAGCAGAGACCGGGGCTGGGACGAAAAACTGTTTTTT
few	TRBD1	TRBV5-6	TRBJ2-5	CASSARWSGQGRQETQYF	TGTGCCAGCAGCGCCCGGTGGTCTGGACAGGGTCGCCAAGAGACCCAGTACTTC
many	NA	TRBV14	TRBJ2-5	CASSQDWGETQYF	TGTGCCAGCAGCCAAGATTGGGGAGAGACCCAGTACTTC
many	TRBD2	TRBV7-6	TRBJ2-3	CASSLRAGGPTDTQYF	TGTGCCAGCAGCTTAAGGGCGGGGGGTCCCACAGATACGCAGTATTTT
many	NA	TRBV12-5	TRBJ2-3	CASGFGADTQYF	TGTGCTAGTGGTTTTGGTGCAGATACGCAGTATTTT
many	NA	TRBV12-3/TRBV12-4	TRBJ2-3	CASSGAPRVSTDTQYF	TGTGCCAGCAGTGGGGCCCCCCGGGTGAGCACAGATACGCAGTATTTT
few	NA	TRBV7-2	TRBJ1-2	CASSERGYGYTF	TGTGCCAGCAGCGAACGAGGCTACGGCTACACCTTC
many	NA	TRBV7-8	TRBJ1-5	CASGLGNGLIDQPQHF	TGTGCCAGCGGGTTGGGAAATGGGCTCATAGATCAGCCCCAGCATTTT
many	NA	TRBV30	TRBJ1-2	CAWSPDSNYGYTF	TGTGCCTGGAGTCCGGACAGCAACTATGGCTACACCTTC
many	NA	TRBV15	TRBJ2-7	CATSQRGRNEQYF	TGTGCCACCAGCCAAAGAGGGAGGAACGAGCAGTACTTC
many	TRBD2	TRBV12-3/TRBV12-4	TRBJ2-1	CASSLAGRLNEQFF	TGTGCCAGCAGTTTGGCCGGGAGGCTCAATGAGCAGTTCTTC
many	NA	TRBV7-8	TRBJ2-1	CASSVDLHRSYNEQFF	TGTGCCAGCAGCGTAGACTTACACCGCTCCTACAATGAGCAGTTCTTC
many	NA	TRBV7-3	TRBJ2-3	CASSLIGADTQYF	TGTGCCAGCAGCTTAATTGGGGCCGATACGCAGTATTTT
many	TRBD1	TRBV5-1	TRBJ2-3	CASSLGEGARRRGTDTQYF	TGCGCCAGCAGCTTGGGTGAGGGGGCGCGAAGAAGAGGGACAGATACGCAGTATTTT
many	NA	TRBV12-3/TRBV12-4	TRBJ1-2	CASSQTGGRVAPGYTF	TGTGCCAGCAGTCAAACAGGCGGGCGGGTTGCGCCTGGCTACACCTTC
few	NA	TRBV2	TRBJ2-1	CASSGQAYNEQFF	TGTGCCAGCAGTGGACAGGCCTACAATGAGCAGTTCTTC
few	NA	TRBV7-2	TRBJ1-2	CASSLGPAGLRVYGYTF	TGTGCCAGCAGCTTAGGTCCCGCAGGGCTAAGAGTCTATGGCTACACCTTC
many	NA	TRBV6-5	TRBJ1-1	CASTRGTGNTEAFF	TGTGCCAGCACTAGAGGCACAGGGAACACTGAAGCTTTCTTT
many	NA	TRBV7-2	TRBJ2-2	CASSFRSYGPNTGELFF	TGTGCCAGCAGCTTCAGGTCATACGGACCAAACACCGGGGAGCTGTTTTTT
NA	NA	TRBV7-9	TRBJ1-2	CASSLAVAGYGYTF	TGTGCCAGCAGCTTAGCGGTGGCCGGCTATGGCTACACCTTC
many	TRBD1	TRBV4-2	TRBJ1-6	CASSQDSGQTPSPLHF	TGTGCCAGCAGCCAAGATTCGGGACAGACGCCGTCACCCCTCCACTTT
NA	TRBD2	TRBV3-1	TRBJ2-5	CASSQVWTRGETQYF	TGTGCCAGCAGCCAAGTTTGGACTAGGGGAGAGACCCAGTACTTC
many	TRBD2	TRBV7-3	TRBJ2-2	CASSLTWTSGDSGELFF	TGTGCCAGCAGCTTAACTTGGACTAGCGGGGACAGCGGGGAGCTGTTTTTT
few	TRBD1	TRBV5-8	TRBJ2-3	CASSIGQGTDTQYF	TGTGCCAGCAGCATTGGACAGGGCACAGATACGCAGTATTTT
many	TRBD2	TRBV5-1	TRBJ2-1	CASSSGLANEQFF	TGCGCCAGCAGCTCTGGACTAGCCAATGAGCAGTTCTTC
many	TRBD2	TRBV7-3	TRBJ2-3	CASSRSSGEGTDTQYF	TGTGCCAGCAGCCGATCTAGCGGGGAAGGCACAGATACGCAGTATTTT
many	TRBD1	TRBV5-1	TRBJ1-5	CASSPETGGNQPQHF	TGCGCCAGCAGCCCTGAGACAGGGGGCAATCAGCCCCAGCATTTT
few	TRBD1	TRBV10-3	TRBJ2-1	CAISDPGQGAMGEQFF	TGTGCCATCAGTGACCCCGGACAGGGGGCCATGGGTGAGCAGTTCTTC
many	NA	TRBV4-1	TRBJ2-5	CASSQFPAKETQYF	TGCGCCAGCAGCCAATTTCCAGCTAAAGAGACCCAGTACTTC
many	NA	TRBV5-1	TRBJ2-5	CASVGSGETQYF	TGCGCCAGCGTCGGGAGTGGGGAGACCCAGTACTTC
few	NA	TRBV4-1	TRBJ2-1	CASSQGGQNYNEQFF	TGCGCCAGCAGCCAAGGGGGACAAAACTACAATGAGCAGTTCTTC
many	TRBD2	TRBV12-3/TRBV12-4	TRBJ2-1	CASSPGLGDYNEQFF	TGTGCCAGCAGTCCCGGACTAGGAGACTACAATGAGCAGTTCTTC
many	TRBD2	TRBV6-2/TRBV6-3	TRBJ2-5	CASSYWRGETQYF	TGTGCCAGCAGTTACTGGCGGGGGGAGACCCAGTACTTC
many	NA	TRBV10-3	TRBJ2-2	CAIRKTGNTGELFF	TGTGCCATCAGGAAAACAGGAAACACCGGGGAGCTGTTTTTT
few	TRBD1	TRBV20-1	TRBJ1-6	CSARGGQGNSPLHF	TGCAGTGCTAGAGGGGGACAGGGGAATTCACCCCTCCACTTT
NA	TRBD1	TRBV12-3/TRBV12-4	TRBJ2-1	CASRTRQGSAGNEQFF	TGTGCCAGCAGGACCAGACAGGGGTCGGCGGGGAATGAGCAGTTCTTC
NA	TRBD1	TRBV6-1	TRBJ1-6	CASGRQGLNSPLHF	TGTGCCAGCGGGAGACAGGGGCTTAATTCACCCCTCCACTTT
many	NA	TRBV5-5	TRBJ2-5	CASSQGLQSGTQYF	TGTGCCAGCAGCCAGGGACTTCAAAGTGGGACCCAGTACTTC
many	TRBD1	TRBV18	TRBJ2-5	CASSPYRGQETQYF	TGTGCCAGCTCACCCTACAGGGGGCAGGAGACCCAGTACTTC
NA	NA	TRBV20-1	TRBJ1-2	CSAEKGGDGYTF	TGCAGTGCAGAAAAAGGTGGGGATGGCTACACCTTC
many	NA	TRBV7-2	TRBJ2-5	CASSLNRGETQYF	TGTGCCAGCAGCTTAAACAGAGGAGAGACCCAGTACTTC